The rows below give T cell receptor beta chains drawn from one sample of a study of blood T cell repertoires in COVID-19. Measured with immunoSEQ multiplex PCR; TCRdb has only the in-frame clones, and not every one. Of 110,000 or so clones in the sample, 80% to 90% were seen once. Sequencing was done on a sample of peripheral blood. The receptors were gathered from a man aged 40-49 years with acute or convalescent COVID-19. Each CDR3 is given without its conserved first and last residue. Each record gives: V gene, D gene, CDR3 protein. D genes are given only for firm matches.

V gene: TRBV27
D gene: .
CDR3 protein: ASSSSTGYETQY

V gene: TRBV7-9
D gene: .
CDR3 protein: ASSPGGYEQY

V gene: TRBV7-2
D gene: TRBD1
CDR3 protein: ASSFRDRNTEAF

V gene: TRBV6-5
D gene: TRBD1
CDR3 protein: ASSYLGRGTYEQY

V gene: TRBV15
D gene: .
CDR3 protein: ATSRDSGSYNEQF

V gene: TRBV19
D gene: .
CDR3 protein: ASSNPSQQGNTGELF

V gene: TRBV5-4
D gene: .
CDR3 protein: ASSVNSNEQF

V gene: TRBV5-4
D gene: .
CDR3 protein: ASSLRWTVDGYT

V gene: TRBV27
D gene: .
CDR3 protein: ASSSRSSTDTQY

V gene: TRBV9
D gene: .
CDR3 protein: ASSVSFGSYEQY

V gene: TRBV30
D gene: .
CDR3 protein: AWSLGGGQPQH

V gene: TRBV4-1
D gene: TRBD2
CDR3 protein: ASSQLPGGPFNEQF

V gene: TRBV4-1
D gene: TRBD1
CDR3 protein: ASSQRTQGAATDTQY

V gene: TRBV7-9
D gene: .
CDR3 protein: ASRHNNANTGELF

V gene: TRBV4-1
D gene: .
CDR3 protein: ASSQGISTGGSPLH

V gene: TRBV13
D gene: TRBD2
CDR3 protein: ASSPNRGAGKNIQY

V gene: TRBV19
D gene: .
CDR3 protein: ASSDPARAFSNQPQH

V gene: TRBV30
D gene: TRBD2
CDR3 protein: AWSVLLAGGDTQY

V gene: TRBV6-5
D gene: .
CDR3 protein: ASSWGFQAF

V gene: TRBV7-9
D gene: TRBD2
CDR3 protein: ASSRQAGSSYEQY

V gene: TRBV24-1
D gene: .
CDR3 protein: ATSDFRGGVYNEQF

V gene: TRBV11-1
D gene: .
CDR3 protein: ASSLIGDSEAF

V gene: TRBV18
D gene: TRBD2
CDR3 protein: ASSPLAGRTDTQY

V gene: TRBV11-2
D gene: .
CDR3 protein: ASRPLKTYNSPLH

V gene: TRBV6-1
D gene: .
CDR3 protein: ASSDAITGNQPQH

V gene: TRBV7-2
D gene: TRBD2
CDR3 protein: ASSVGGSYEQY

V gene: TRBV19
D gene: TRBD2
CDR3 protein: ASSIGAGGWTDTQY

V gene: TRBV15
D gene: TRBD1
CDR3 protein: ATSAGTAYEQY

V gene: TRBV6-5
D gene: TRBD1
CDR3 protein: ASRGQRSSNQPQH

V gene: TRBV5-5
D gene: .
CDR3 protein: ASSLEYNSYNEQF

V gene: TRBV19
D gene: TRBD1
CDR3 protein: ASSMQGAGNTIY

V gene: TRBV4-2
D gene: TRBD2
CDR3 protein: ASSQDPGLAGGRSYNEQF

V gene: TRBV10-1
D gene: TRBD1
CDR3 protein: ASKYRDRGYNEQF

V gene: TRBV24-1
D gene: .
CDR3 protein: ATPRDEQF

V gene: TRBV4-1
D gene: .
CDR3 protein: ASSQEGPGAQY

V gene: TRBV5-4
D gene: TRBD1
CDR3 protein: ASSLRTGVADTQY

V gene: TRBV29-1
D gene: .
CDR3 protein: SAKGQTSSYEQY

V gene: TRBV25-1
D gene: .
CDR3 protein: ASLPDPAQGTEAF

V gene: TRBV5-6
D gene: .
CDR3 protein: ASSLLGRALPYEQY

V gene: TRBV30
D gene: .
CDR3 protein: AWDRSYGYT

V gene: TRBV24-1
D gene: TRBD1
CDR3 protein: ATSDFRTGVTGELF

V gene: TRBV4-3
D gene: TRBD1
CDR3 protein: ASSQQLQGAGQPQH

V gene: TRBV5-1
D gene: TRBD1
CDR3 protein: ASSLVGTGLSYEQY

V gene: TRBV9
D gene: .
CDR3 protein: ASTYTGSSGANVLT

V gene: TRBV6-5
D gene: .
CDR3 protein: ASSCPGDIAGDTIY

V gene: TRBV9
D gene: .
CDR3 protein: ASSPRGWTEAF

V gene: TRBV19
D gene: .
CDR3 protein: ASSPQGWAEAF

V gene: TRBV7-2
D gene: TRBD1
CDR3 protein: ASTHGGNRGTGNTIY

V gene: TRBV5-1
D gene: .
CDR3 protein: ASSLGGDTEAF

V gene: TRBV6-6
D gene: .
CDR3 protein: ASDSGEGNEQY

V gene: TRBV5-1
D gene: TRBD1
CDR3 protein: ASSRGQASTDTQY

V gene: TRBV19
D gene: .
CDR3 protein: ASSMAAGMNTEAF